This TCR beta chain was sequenced for a study of radiation and T cells in renal cell carcinoma. There are 15 residues in the CDR3. Per germline, CDR1 SGHTA and CDR2 FQGTGA. The ends were cut back, 4 bases at V and 2 bases at J, with 15 bases in the middle. The protocol was immunoSEQ multiplex PCR, while the TCRdb copy is restricted to in-frame clones and leaves out a portion. Altogether about 76,000 clones are present, nearly 90% being singletons, with the ten largest covering 5% to 7.5%. Time point here: blood 4 weeks post-SBRT, at nephrectomy. Treatment given: 15 Gy SBRT to primary tumor, nephrectomy 4 weeks later. Nephrectomy followed 15 Gy stereotactic body radiation by 4 weeks. Blood was sampled at baseline, 2 weeks and 4 weeks after SBRT.

The sequence derives from a woman in her 70s with renal cell carcinoma. The chain recombines TRBV7-3 with TRBJ2-7; TRBD1 is a possible D gene (6 bases). The sequencing used blood, collected from a patient whose treatment included radiotherapy and nephrectomy. In DNA form, the CDR3 reads TGTGCCAGCAGCTCGCAAGCCACAGGGACCTACGAGCAGTACTTC. This encodes CASSSQATGTYEQYF.